This T cell receptor (beta chain) was observed in a study of T cell clones after liver transplantation. At the level of the study: Liver transplant recipients had immunosuppression withdrawal attempted within 2 years.

The data were produced by immunoSEQ multiplex PCR, yet TCRdb's version contains in-frame clones alone and is incomplete. The sample includes about 100,000 clones, 75% to 90% of them seen just once. The ends were cut back, 9 bases at V and 4 bases at J, with 9 bases in the middle. The CDR3 is made up of 11 amino acids. CDR1 and CDR2 from the germline V gene are LNHDA and SQIVND (reference sequence). A note on this clone: The antigen is undetermined.

Findings and caveats of the study: Graft donor-reactive T cells possibly entered the graft instead of undergoing deletion.

The chain combines TRBV19 with TRBJ1-1; a possible D gene is TRBD1 (6 bases). This TCR derives from a human donor who received a liver transplant. The sequenced sample was CD4+ T cells from blood, obtained before liver transplant. CDR3 sequence (DNA): TGTGCCAGCGGGGGGCCCACTGAAGCTTTCTTT. It encodes CASGGPTEAFF.